Listed here are 32 T cell receptor beta chains from one sample, sequenced in a study of human T cells and chemical hapten exposure. TCRdb called the RACE reads again in MiXCR, with one record for every CDR3 protein. The repertoire holds about 46,000 distinct CDR3 sequences, around 4% seen once, with about 1.6% in the top ten. Time point specified: healthy volunteer bleed at 2 weeks. Someone pulled total RNA out of unfractionated whole blood. The specimen sequenced was whole blood. These receptors all come from a female donor in good health. Some clones in this sample may be carry-over from other donors' samples.

V and J are TRBV20-1 and TRBJ2-7; no clear D gene. The CDR3 has 14 residues. Germline V gene lookup returns CDR1 DFQATT and CDR2 SNEGSKA (reference sequence). V shed 1 base and J shed 3 bases, with 13 bases lying between them. CDR3 amino acids: CSARGFEAFYEQYF. CDR3 DNA: TGCAGTGCTAGAGGTTTCGAAGCCTTCTACGAGCAGTACTTC.

On this clonotype: A much bigger clone sits one base away, suggesting this may be a read error. This chain joins TRBV5-8 and TRBJ1-2; D remains ambiguous. The CDR3 is 14 amino acids. Germline lookup yields CDR1 SGHTS and CDR2 YDEGEE. CDR3 residues: CASSLPVVHYGYAF. The CDR3 DNA follows: TGTGCCAGCAGCTTGCCAGTGGTACACTATGGCTACGCCTTC.

The table lists this clonotype with many counts. The chain has TRBV14 and TRBJ2-1; TRBD1 matches at 9 bases. The CDR3 is 15 residues long. V shed 0 bases and J 8 bases; nucleotides not matched to a gene: 5. Germline V gene data show CDR1 as SGHDN and CDR2 as FVKESK. The CDR3 coding sequence is TGTGCCAGCAGCCAAGATCGTAACAGGGGGCATGAGCAGTTCTTC. Protein sequence: CASSQDRNRGHEQFF.

This clonotype was seen many times. The V gene is TRBV28, the J gene TRBJ1-1; perhaps TRBD1 as D (5 bases). Per germline, CDR1 MDHEN and CDR2 SYDVKM. The CDR3 runs 17 residues. V was trimmed by 0 bases and J by 0 bases, leaving 14 bases between them. The CDR3 DNA follows: TGTGCCAGCAGTTTATGGCTGCCGGGACGGATGAACACTGAAGCTTTCTTT. Protein product: CASSLWLPGRMNTEAFF.

This clonotype occurred many times. This chain connects TRBV3-1 to TRBJ2-7, with D possibly TRBD2 on 5 matching bases. There are 14 residues in the CDR3. Germline loops: CDR1 LGHDT, CDR2 YNNKEL (reference sequence). V lost 4 bases and J 6 bases, leaving 16 bases between the germline ends. The CDR3 spells CASSLLGLGVEQYF. Written as DNA, the CDR3 is TGTGCCAGCAGCCTCCTAGGACTTGGAGTCGAGCAGTACTTC.

This clonotype was counted at least ten times. The V call is TRBV10-3, the J call TRBJ2-3, with 9 bases identical to TRBD2. V gave up 6 bases and J gave up 3 bases; unmatched junction bases: 10. Germline CDR1 is ENHRY and CDR2 is SYGVKD. This CDR3 has 16 residues. For the CDR3, the DNA is TGTGCCATCAGAGGACATAAGCGGGGGGAAACAGATACGCAGTATTTT. Residues: CAIRGHKRGETDTQYF.

This clonotype has at least ten counts. This chain uses TRBV2 with TRBJ2-3; D remains unclear. The CDR3 spans 16 residues. Germline CDR1 is SNHLY and CDR2 is FYNNEI. V lost 4 bases, J lost 1 base, and 15 bases lay in between. The chain's CDR3 is CASSVEASGGTDTQYF. The CDR3 DNA follows: TGTGCCAGCAGTGTAGAGGCCAGTGGGGGCACAGATACGCAGTATTTT. The variable domain in full, with the rest retrieved from reference TRBV2 and TRBJ2-3, is EPEVTQTPSHQVTQMGQEVILRCVPISNHLYFYWYRQILGQKVEFLVSFYNNEISEKSEIFDDQFSVERPDGSNFTLKIRSTKLEDSAMYFCASSVEASGGTDTQYFGPGTRLTVL.

There are many counts of this clonotype. V gene TRBV29-1 combines with J gene TRBJ1-2; D is uncertain. V was shortened by 2 bases and J by 7 bases, with 11 bases between the two germline ends. The CDR3 runs 12 residues. CDR1 and CDR2 from the germline V gene are SQVTM and ANQGSEA. The DNA for the CDR3 is TGCAGCGTTGAACGGAGGATGGGTGGCTACACCTTC. Its protein product is CSVERRMGGYTF.

This clonotype was seen at least ten times. The chain uses TRBV9 and TRBJ1-3; possibly TRBD1 for D (6 bases). The CDR3 contains 19 residues. The germline CDR1 and CDR2 sequences are SGDLS and YYNGEE. The V end was cut by 0 bases, the J end by 0 bases, with 19 bases between. CDR3 protein: CASSVGGPGALLSGNTIYF. The CDR3 bases are TGTGCCAGCAGCGTAGGCGGTCCGGGGGCCCTTCTCTCTGGAAACACCATATATTTT. Filled out from reference TRBV9 and TRBJ1-3, the complete variable domain reads DSGVTQTPKHLITATGQRVTLRCSPRSGDLSVYWYQQSLDQGLQFLIQYYNGEERAKGNILERFSAQQFPDLHSELNLSSLELGDSALYFCASSVGGPGALLSGNTIYFGEGSWLTVV.

Concerning this clonotype itself: Its ends do not fully match the called genes, so a read error is possible. The rearrangement uses TRBV12-3 or TRBV12-4 and TRBJ1-1; D remains ambiguous. There are 11 residues in the CDR3. The CDR3 DNA is TGTGCCAGCAGTTTTGGCACTAAAGCTTTCTTT. This encodes CASSFGTKAFF.

This clonotype was found many times. V usage is TRBV6-6 and J usage is TRBJ1-2; 7 nucleotides agree with TRBD1. The germline V gene has CDR1 MNHNY and CDR2 SVGAGI (reference sequence). V lost 5 bases, J lost 8 bases, and 11 bases stayed unmatched. The CDR3 is 14 amino acids. CDR3 nucleotides: TGTGCCAGCAGTCCTGGACAGGTCGGGAGAGGCTACACCTTC. It is translated as CASSPGQVGRGYTF.

This clonotype was found many times. The chain links TRBV11-2 to TRBJ2-7, with a tentative D call TRBD2 (5 bases). Looked up from germline, CDR1 is SGHAT and CDR2 is FQNNGV. The V gene lost 2 bases and the J gene lost 2 bases, with 13 bases spanning the gap. The length of the CDR3 is 15 residues. The CDR3 DNA is TGTGCCAGCAGCTTATCGGGGAAGGGCCCCTACGAGCAGTACTTC. Translating it yields CASSLSGKGPYEQYF.

This clonotype was observed at least ten times. The gene calls are TRBV21-1 and TRBJ1-5; the table calls TRBD1, which could not be checked here. TRBV21-1 represents a pseudogene. The CDR3 sequence is 16 residues long. The CDR3 DNA sequence: TGTGCCAGCACCCCAGGGGGGCTACTTAGCAATCAGCCCCAGCATTTT. It codes for CASTPGGLLSNQPQHF.

In its sample, this clonotype was seen many times. The chain joins TRBV7-9 to TRBJ1-2; 10 bases are a match to TRBD1. Per the germline V gene, CDR1 is SEHNR and CDR2 is FQNEAQ (reference sequence). V gave up 6 bases and J gave up 5 bases; unmatched junction bases: 6. This CDR3 is built from 14 residues. CDR3 sequence: CASSPPGQGYGYTF. The DNA of the CDR3 is TGTGCCAGCAGTCCACCGGGACAGGGGTATGGCTACACCTTC.

This clonotype has a count of ten or more. The chain carries TRBV6-2 or TRBV6-3 and TRBJ1-2, with D unclear. There are 16 residues in the CDR3. CDR1 and CDR2 (germline): MNHEY, SVGEGT. Trimming took off 3 bases at V and 4 bases at J, with 18 bases between the two ends. The CDR3, as DNA: TGTGCCAGCAGTTATGAAAATGTGGTTCGGGTCTATGGCTACACCTTC. Its protein product is CASSYENVVRVYGYTF.

This clonotype was detected ten times or more. A read error may produce the germline difference seen at one junction end. This chain links TRBV27 with TRBJ2-7; 8 bases map to TRBD1. CDR1 is MNHEY and CDR2 is SMNVEV in the germline V gene (reference sequence). The CDR3 loop spans 14 amino acids. The CDR3 reads CASSLVLGGTGLNF. CDR3 nucleotides: TGTGCCAGCAGTTTAGTACTTGGGGGGACAGGACTTAACTTC.

This clonotype was seen ten or more times. This chain uses TRBV28 with TRBJ1-6; 10 nucleotides agree with TRBD1. The germline V gene has CDR1 MDHEN and CDR2 SYDVKM. This CDR3 comprises 17 residues. The ends lost 5 bases at V and 5 bases at J; junction bases unmatched: 9. CDR3 loop: CASSPTGTGDHNSPLHF. For the CDR3, the DNA is TGTGCCAGCAGTCCGACAGGGACAGGGGATCATAATTCACCCCTCCACTTT.

The rearrangement joins TRBV29-1 to TRBJ2-3, with 7 bases aligning to TRBD1. The CDR3 spans 16 residues. V shed 3 bases, J shed 3 bases, and the junction held 12 bases outside the gene matches. Looked up from germline, CDR1 is SQVTM and CDR2 is ANQGSEA. CDR3 amino acids: CSVDGLVSRGTDTQYF. The CDR3 DNA reads TGCAGCGTTGATGGTTTAGTCTCCAGGGGGACAGATACGCAGTATTTT.

There are many counts of this clonotype. The rearrangement links TRBV20-1 to TRBJ1-5; tentatively, D is TRBD1 (5 bases). Per germline, CDR1 DFQATT and CDR2 SNEGSKA (reference sequence). Deletions cut 2 bases from V and 7 bases from J, with 12 bases between. The length of the CDR3 is 13 residues. The CDR3: CSARPGHRQPQHF. The CDR3 nucleotides are TGCAGTGCTAGACCCGGACATAGACAGCCCCAGCATTTT.

This clonotype has a count of ten or more. V and J are TRBV7-2 and TRBJ1-2; D is unclear. This CDR3 contains 11 residues. Per germline, CDR1 SGHTA and CDR2 FQGNSA. V dropped 5 bases and J dropped 5 bases, with 6 bases sitting between them. The CDR3 nucleotides read TGTGCCAGCAGCGAATATTATGGCTACACCTTC. Translating it yields CASSEYYGYTF.

This clonotype occurred many times. The rearrangement links TRBV7-8 to TRBJ2-1; TRBD1 or TRBD2 may be the D gene (5 bases each). V was trimmed by 5 bases and J by 1 base, leaving 15 bases between them. From germline, CDR1 is SGHVS and CDR2 FQNEAQ. This CDR3 comprises 16 residues. The CDR3 reads CASSPVGRTSYNEQFF. CDR3 bases: TGTGCCAGCAGCCCCGTGGGACGCACGTCCTACAATGAGCAGTTCTTC.

The sample holds many counts of this clonotype. V and J are TRBV12-3 or TRBV12-4 and TRBJ1-5; 7 bases are shared with TRBD1. The CDR3 runs 14 residues. After removal of 6 bases from V and 7 bases from J, the junction contained 9 bases not matched to a gene. CDR3 residues: CASSPTGREQPQHF. CDR3 bases: TGTGCCAGCAGCCCGACAGGGCGAGAACAGCCCCAGCATTTT.

Ten or more counts support this clonotype. V usage is TRBV12-3 or TRBV12-4 and J usage is TRBJ2-1; 11 bases are a match to TRBD2. The junction had 13 bases not matched to a gene; V was cut back by 3 bases and J by 0 bases. This CDR3 comprises 20 residues. The CDR3 sequence: CASSFVLTSGDRDSYNEQFF. CDR3 bases: TGTGCCAGCAGTTTTGTCCTGACTAGCGGGGACCGAGACTCCTACAATGAGCAGTTCTTC.

This clonotype was seen repeatedly, ten times or more. This chain connects TRBV7-2 to TRBJ1-1, with D possibly TRBD1 on 5 matching bases. The CDR3 contains 14 residues. V was trimmed by 6 bases and J by 1 base, leaving 12 bases between them. CDR1 is SGHTA and CDR2 is FQGNSA in the germline V gene. The CDR3 loop reads CASRGRLSNTEAFF. CDR3 coding DNA: TGTGCCAGCAGGGGGCGGCTTTCGAACACTGAAGCTTTCTTT.

Regarding this clonotype: At one end the junction does not follow the germline gene, possibly because of a read error. The chain carries TRBV5-4 and TRBJ1-6, with D uncertain. CDR3 length: 17 amino acids. Germline loops: CDR1 SGHNT, CDR2 YYREEE (reference sequence). CDR3 sequence reads: CASSFDLPSSYNSLLHF. DNA for the CDR3: TGTGCCAGCAGCTTTGATCTACCCAGCTCCTATAATTCACTCCTCCACTTT.

This clonotype was recorded many times. The chain carries TRBV5-6 and TRBJ2-7; D gene uncertain. Looked up from germline, CDR1 is SGHDT and CDR2 is YYEEEE. Deletions cut 5 bases from V and 4 bases from J, with 7 bases between. The CDR3 is made up of 11 amino acids. CDR3 DNA sequence: TGTGCCAGCAGTACGAGTTACGAGCAGTACTTC. Translation gives CASSTSYEQYF.

This clonotype was picked up a small number of times. The chain combines TRBV5-4 with TRBJ1-3; D may be TRBD1 (5 bases). There are 14 residues in the CDR3. The ends were cut back, 4 bases at V and 4 bases at J, with 12 bases in the middle. The germline gives CDR1 SGHNT, CDR2 YYREEE (reference sequence). This CDR3 reads CASSPTGTGNTIYF. In nucleotides, the CDR3 is TGTGCCAGCAGCCCCACGGGGACGGGAAACACCATATATTTT.

This clonotype was seen a handful of times. This rearrangement joins TRBV12-3 or TRBV12-4 to TRBJ2-7; the D gene is possibly TRBD1 (5 bases). With 3 bases removed from V and 4 bases from J, the gap between germline ends came to 13 bases. The CDR3 extends over 14 amino acids. CDR3 sequence (DNA): TGTGCCAGCAGTTTGATTCAGGGTCGGTACGAGCAGTACTTC. It yields the protein CASSLIQGRYEQYF.

Many counts were recorded for this clonotype. The chain couples TRBV5-1 to TRBJ1-1; D possibly corresponds to TRBD1 (5 bases). Per the germline V gene, CDR1 is SGHRS and CDR2 is YFSETQ. This CDR3 has 14 residues. V lost 2 bases and J 10 bases, leaving 18 bases between the germline ends. DNA for the CDR3: TGCGCCAGCAGCTTAAAGGCCCAGGGAGTAGGAGCTTTCTTT. This gives the protein CASSLKAQGVGAFF. Looking up the rest from reference TRBV5-1 and TRBJ1-1 gives the full variable domain: KAGVTQTPRYLIKTRGQQVTLSCSPISGHRSVSWYQQTPGQGLQFLFEYFSETQRNKGNFPGRFSGRQFSNSRSEMNVSTLELGDSALYLCASSLKAQGVGAFFGQGTRLTVV.

Comments on this clonotype: A much larger clone is a single base away; this may be a read error. The chain recombines TRBV25-1 with TRBJ1-2; D is unresolved. The CDR3 totals 16 residues. Germline CDR1 MGHDK, CDR2 SYGVNS. The CDR3 DNA sequence: TGTGCCAGCAGTGGTGGCAGGCCGCACGGCTCCTATGGCGACACCTTC. Protein product: CASSGGRPHGSYGDTF.

This clonotype was detected ten times or more. This chain links TRBV5-4 with TRBJ1-2, with unresolved D. Germline CDR1 and CDR2: SGHNT and YYREEE (reference sequence). The CDR3 has 15 amino acids. V dropped 0 bases and J dropped 3 bases, with 12 bases sitting between them. This chain's CDR3 is CASSLGEGGYYGYTF. The CDR3 DNA sequence: TGTGCCAGCAGCTTGGGGGAGGGCGGATACTATGGCTACACCTTC.

This clonotype was detected a few times. The chain links TRBV11-2 to TRBJ2-3; D is possibly TRBD1 (5 bases). This CDR3 spans 15 amino acids. The germline V gene encodes CDR1 SGHAT and CDR2 FQNNGV. V lost 3 bases and J lost 0, with 10 bases in between. As DNA, the CDR3 is TGTGCCAGCAGCTTCTTGGGGCTTAGCACAGATACGCAGTATTTT. Translating gives CASSFLGLSTDTQYF.